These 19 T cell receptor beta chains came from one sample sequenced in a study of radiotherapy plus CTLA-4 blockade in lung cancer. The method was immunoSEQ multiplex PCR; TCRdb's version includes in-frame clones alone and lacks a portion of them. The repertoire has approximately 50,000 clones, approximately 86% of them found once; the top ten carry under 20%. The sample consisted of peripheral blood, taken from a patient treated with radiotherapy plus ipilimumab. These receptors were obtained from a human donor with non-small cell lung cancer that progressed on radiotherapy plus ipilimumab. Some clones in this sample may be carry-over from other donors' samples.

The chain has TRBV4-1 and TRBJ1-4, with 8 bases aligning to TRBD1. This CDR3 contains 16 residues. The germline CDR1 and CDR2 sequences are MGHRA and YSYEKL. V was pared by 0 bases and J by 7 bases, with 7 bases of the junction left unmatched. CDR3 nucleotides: TGCGCCAGCAGCCAAGATGATGCGGACAGGGCTGAAAAACTGTTTTTT. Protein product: CASSQDDADRAEKLFF.

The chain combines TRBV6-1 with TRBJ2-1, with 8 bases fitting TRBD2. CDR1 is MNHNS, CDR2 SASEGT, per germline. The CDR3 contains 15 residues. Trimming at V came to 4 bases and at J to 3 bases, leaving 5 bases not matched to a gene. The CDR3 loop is CASSAGLADYNEQFF. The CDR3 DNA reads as TGTGCCAGCAGTGCCGGACTAGCAGACTACAATGAGCAGTTCTTC.

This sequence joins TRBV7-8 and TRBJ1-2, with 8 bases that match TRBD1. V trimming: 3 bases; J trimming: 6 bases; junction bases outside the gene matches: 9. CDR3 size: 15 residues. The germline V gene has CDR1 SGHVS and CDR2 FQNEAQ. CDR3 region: CASSFNRGYLNGYTF. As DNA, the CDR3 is TGTGCCAGCAGCTTCAACAGGGGGTATCTAAATGGCTACACCTTC.

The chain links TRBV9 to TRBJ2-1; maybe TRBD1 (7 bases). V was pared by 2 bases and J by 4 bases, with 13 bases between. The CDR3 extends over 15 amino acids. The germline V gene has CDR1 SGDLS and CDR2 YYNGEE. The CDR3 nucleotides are TGTGCCAGCAGCGTCAGGGGGGATGATTACAATGAGCAGTTCTTC. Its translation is CASSVRGDDYNEQFF.

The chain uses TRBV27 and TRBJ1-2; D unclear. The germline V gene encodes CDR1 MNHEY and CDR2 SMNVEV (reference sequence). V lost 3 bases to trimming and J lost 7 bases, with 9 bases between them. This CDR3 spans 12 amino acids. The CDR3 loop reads CASSFSGVGYTF. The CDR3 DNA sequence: TGTGCCAGCAGTTTTTCGGGTGTTGGCTACACCTTC.

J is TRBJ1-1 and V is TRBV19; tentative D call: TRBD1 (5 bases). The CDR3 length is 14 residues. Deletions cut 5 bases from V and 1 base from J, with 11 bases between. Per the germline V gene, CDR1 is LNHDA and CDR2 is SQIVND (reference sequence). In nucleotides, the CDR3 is TGTGCCAGTAGTCCCCGGGGGACGAACACTGAAGCTTTCTTT. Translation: CASSPRGTNTEAFF.

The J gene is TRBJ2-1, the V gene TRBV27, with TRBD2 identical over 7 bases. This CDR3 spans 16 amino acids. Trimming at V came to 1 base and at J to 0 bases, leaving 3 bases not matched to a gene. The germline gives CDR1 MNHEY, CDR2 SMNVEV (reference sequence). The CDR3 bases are TGTGCCAGCAGTTTATACGGCGGGAGCTCCTACAATGAGCAGTTCTTC. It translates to CASSLYGGSSYNEQFF.

The CDR3 sequence: CASSFDRGLSSGANVLTF. CDR3 coding DNA: TGTGCCAGCAGTTTCGACAGGGGTTTAAGCTCTGGGGCCAACGTCCTGACTTTC. The genes are TRBV27 and TRBJ2-6; 8 nucleotides agree with TRBD1. Trimming at V came to 3 bases and at J to 0 bases, leaving 7 bases not matched to a gene. This CDR3 is 18 amino acids long. Germline lookup yields CDR1 MNHEY and CDR2 SMNVEV (reference sequence).

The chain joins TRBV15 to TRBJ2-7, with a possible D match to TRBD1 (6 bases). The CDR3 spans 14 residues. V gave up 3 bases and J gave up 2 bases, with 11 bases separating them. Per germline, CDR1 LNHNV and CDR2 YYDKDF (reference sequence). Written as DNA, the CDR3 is TGTGCCACCAGCAGTCCACAGGGCGCCTACGAGCAGTACTTC. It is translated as CATSSPQGAYEQYF.

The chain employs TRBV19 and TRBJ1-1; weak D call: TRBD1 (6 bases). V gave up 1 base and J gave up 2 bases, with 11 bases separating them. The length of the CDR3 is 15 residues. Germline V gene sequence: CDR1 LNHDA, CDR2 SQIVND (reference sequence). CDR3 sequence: CASSIGGGINTEAFF. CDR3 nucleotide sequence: TGTGCCAGTAGTATAGGGGGGGGCATCAACACTGAAGCTTTCTTT.

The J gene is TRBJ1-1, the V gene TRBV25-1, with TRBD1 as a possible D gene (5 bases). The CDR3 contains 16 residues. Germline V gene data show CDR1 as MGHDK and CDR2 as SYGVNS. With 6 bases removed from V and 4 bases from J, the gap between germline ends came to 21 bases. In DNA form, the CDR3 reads TGTGCCAGCAGCGAAAAGGGGCGGGGTAGGGCCACTGAAGCTTTCTTT. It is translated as CASSEKGRGRATEAFF.

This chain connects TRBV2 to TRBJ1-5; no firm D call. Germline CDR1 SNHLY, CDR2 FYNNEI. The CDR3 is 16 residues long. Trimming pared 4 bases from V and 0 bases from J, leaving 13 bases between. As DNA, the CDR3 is TGTGCCAGCAGTGGAAGCGGGCAGACTAGCAATCAGCCCCAGCATTTT. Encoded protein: CASSGSGQTSNQPQHF. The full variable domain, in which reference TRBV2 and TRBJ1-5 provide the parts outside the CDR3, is EPEVTQTPSHQVTQMGQEVILRCVPISNHLYFYWYRQILGQKVEFLVSFYNNEISEKSEIFDDQFSVERPDGSNFTLKIRSTKLEDSAMYFCASSGSGQTSNQPQHFGDGTRLSIL.

The CDR3 sequence is CASSGDPSSYNEQFF. In DNA form, the CDR3 reads TGTGCCAGCAGCGGCGACCCTAGCTCCTACAATGAGCAGTTCTTC. This chain links TRBV5-6 with TRBJ2-1; D remains ambiguous. V lost 4 bases and J lost 0, with 11 bases in between. The CDR3 is made up of 15 amino acids. From germline, CDR1 is SGHDT and CDR2 YYEEEE.

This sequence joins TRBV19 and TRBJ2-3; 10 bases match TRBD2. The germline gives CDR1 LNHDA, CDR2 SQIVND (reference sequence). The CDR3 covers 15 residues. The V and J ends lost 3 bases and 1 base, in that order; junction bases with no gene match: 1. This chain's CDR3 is CASSIGTSGTDTQYF. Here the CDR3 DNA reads TGTGCCAGTAGTATCGGGACTAGCGGCACAGATACGCAGTATTTT.

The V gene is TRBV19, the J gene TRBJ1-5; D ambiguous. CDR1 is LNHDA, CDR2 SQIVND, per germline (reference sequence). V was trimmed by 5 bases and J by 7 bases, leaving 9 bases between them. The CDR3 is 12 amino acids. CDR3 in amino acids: CASSALMQPQHF. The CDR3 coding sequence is TGTGCCAGTAGTGCACTGATGCAGCCCCAGCATTTT.

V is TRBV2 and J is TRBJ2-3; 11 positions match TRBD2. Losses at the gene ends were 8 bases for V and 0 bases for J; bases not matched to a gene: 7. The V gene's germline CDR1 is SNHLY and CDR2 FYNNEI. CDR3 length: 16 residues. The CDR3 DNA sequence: TGTGCCAGCTGTAGCGGGAGGGGGGGGAGCACAGATACGCAGTATTTT. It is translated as CASCSGRGGSTDTQYF. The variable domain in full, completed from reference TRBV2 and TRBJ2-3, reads EPEVTQTPSHQVTQMGQEVILRCVPISNHLYFYWYRQILGQKVEFLVSFYNNEISEKSEIFDDQFSVERPDGSNFTLKIRSTKLEDSAMYFCASCSGRGGSTDTQYFGPGTRLTVL.

CDR3 sequence (DNA): TGTGCCAGCAGTTACGACAGGGGCCACGAGCAGTACTTC. It yields the protein CASSYDRGHEQYF. This sequence joins TRBV6-5 and TRBJ2-7, with 8 bases fitting TRBD1. Germline CDR1 is MNHEY and CDR2 is SVGAGI. CDR3 length equals 13 residues. Trimming removed 2 bases from V and 5 bases from J; junction bases left unmatched: 2.

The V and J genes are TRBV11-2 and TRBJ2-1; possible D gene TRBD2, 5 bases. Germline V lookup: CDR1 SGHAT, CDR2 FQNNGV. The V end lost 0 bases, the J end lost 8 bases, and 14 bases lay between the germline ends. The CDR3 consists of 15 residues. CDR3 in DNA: TGTGCCAGCAGCTTAGACCTTCGGCTAGCCCATGAGCAGTTCTTC. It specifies CASSLDLRLAHEQFF.

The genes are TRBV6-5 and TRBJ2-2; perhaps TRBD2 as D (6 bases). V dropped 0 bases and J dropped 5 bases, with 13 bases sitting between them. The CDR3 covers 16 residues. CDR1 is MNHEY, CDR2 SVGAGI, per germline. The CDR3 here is CASSYSGTSTTGELFF. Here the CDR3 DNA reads TGTGCCAGCAGTTACTCCGGGACTTCCACTACCGGGGAGCTGTTTTTT.